A single sample is the source of the 29 T cell receptor beta chains below, sequenced in a study of T-cell memory formation after mild COVID-19. TCRdb independently ran MiXCR on the 5' RACE reads; one entry per CDR3 protein. This table has about half a million distinct CDR3 sequences, roughly 18% appearing once. The sequenced sample was PBMCs or a T cell subset sorted from them (not recorded which). The receptors were gathered from an adult woman who had mild COVID-19 (a few samples of this study predate the infection). Cell type and time point are not known.

This clonotype was observed a handful of times. This chain joins TRBV9 and TRBJ1-4; D gene unclear. The CDR3 covers 14 residues. The V gene lost 4 bases and the J gene lost 7 bases, with 14 bases spanning the gap. CDR1 and CDR2 from the germline V gene are SGDLS and YYNGEE. The CDR3 here is CASSPAVRVEKLFF. CDR3 bases: TGTGCCAGCAGCCCCGCTGTCCGGGTTGAAAAACTGTTTTTT.

The chain carries TRBV5-4 and TRBJ2-1; a possible D gene is TRBD1 (5 bases). The CDR3 covers 14 residues. V lost 4 bases, J lost 8 bases, and 16 bases lay in between. Per germline, CDR1 SGHNT and CDR2 YYREEE (reference sequence). CDR3 nucleotides: TGTGCCAGCAGCCCGACAATTCAGGGCCATGAGCAGTTCTTC. It translates to CASSPTIQGHEQFF.

This clonotype was observed a handful of times. The V call is TRBV29-1, the J call TRBJ2-5, with D hard to call. V lost 3 bases and J 5 bases, leaving 13 bases between the germline ends. This CDR3 contains 13 residues. Germline loops: CDR1 SQVTM, CDR2 ANQGSEA. The CDR3 DNA reads TGCAGCGTTGATATGGCCCTAGGGGAGACCCAGTACTTC. Its protein product is CSVDMALGETQYF.

This clonotype was counted a few times. This sequence joins TRBV4-3 and TRBJ2-5; TRBD2 matches at 11 bases. Germline V gives CDR1 LGHNA, CDR2 YSLEER. The CDR3 is made up of 16 amino acids. The ends lost 1 base at V and 4 bases at J; junction bases unmatched: 5. Written as DNA, the CDR3 is TGCGCCAGCAGCCAAGGGCTAGCGGGGGGATTAGAGACCCAGTACTTC. Protein: CASSQGLAGGLETQYF.

This chain links TRBV28 with TRBJ2-5; 9 nucleotides align to TRBD1. The germline CDR1 and CDR2 sequences are MDHEN and SYDVKM. V dropped 5 bases and J dropped 5; count of bases not matched to a gene: 12. CDR3 length: 16 amino acids. The CDR3 protein is CASSSPGQGLWETQYF. CDR3 nucleotides: TGTGCCAGCAGTAGCCCGGGACAGGGACTTTGGGAGACCCAGTACTTC.

This clonotype was observed a few times. The chain couples TRBV18 to TRBJ2-7; tentative D call: TRBD1 (5 bases). The length of the CDR3 is 14 residues. Deletions cut 2 bases from V and 7 bases from J, with 15 bases between. The germline CDR1 and CDR2 sequences are KGHSH and LQKENI. CDR3 sequence (DNA): TGTGCCAGCTCACCAGGGCAGGGCTTACGAGAGCAGTACTTC. Its translation: CASSPGQGLREQYF.

The CDR3 nucleotides read TGTGCCAGCAGTTTTCGTCCAGCGGGGGGGAACTACAATGAGCAGTTCTTC. It codes for CASSFRPAGGNYNEQFF. V usage is TRBV12-3 or TRBV12-4 and J usage is TRBJ2-1; 10 bases line up with TRBD2. The J segment lost 3 bases and the V segment lost 3 bases, leaving 8 bases of the junction unmatched. The length of the CDR3 is 17 residues.

V is TRBV2 and J is TRBJ2-3, with a tentative D call TRBD2 (5 bases). CDR1 and CDR2 from the germline V gene are SNHLY and FYNNEI. The CDR3 loop spans 15 amino acids. Trimming removed 0 bases at V and 2 bases at J, with 9 bases between. CDR3: CASSEAQRLTDTQYF. As DNA, the CDR3 is TGTGCCAGCAGTGAAGCCCAGCGGCTCACAGATACGCAGTATTTT.

In its sample, this clonotype was seen a few times. This sequence joins TRBV27 and TRBJ2-1; possibly TRBD1 or TRBD2 for D (5 bases each). Germline V gene sequence: CDR1 MNHEY, CDR2 SMNVEV (reference sequence). This CDR3 is 14 amino acids long. V lost 8 bases to trimming and J lost 4 bases, with 15 bases between them. This CDR3 reads CASGSRDLYNEQFF. The DNA for the CDR3 is TGTGCCAGCGGGTCGAGGGACCTATACAATGAGCAGTTCTTC.

In its sample, this clonotype was seen a few times. The rearrangement uses TRBV12-3 or TRBV12-4 and TRBJ1-5; no clear D gene. The CDR3 is 14 amino acids. Deletions cut 3 bases from V and 4 bases from J, with 10 bases between. The DNA of the CDR3 is TGTGCCAGCAGTTTTACCCCCGGGAATCAGCCCCAGCATTTT. Amino acids: CASSFTPGNQPQHF.

CDR3 sequence (DNA): TGTGCCAGCAGTCCGACAGGGGATCGTCAGCCCCAGCATTTT. It is translated as CASSPTGDRQPQHF. The chain joins TRBV9 to TRBJ1-5; 8 positions match TRBD1. Germline V CDR1 and CDR2: SGDLS, YYNGEE. The CDR3 loop spans 14 amino acids. Trimming removed 5 bases from V and 6 bases from J; junction bases left unmatched: 7.

The DNA of the CDR3 is TGTGCCAGCAGTGAACGTGGGGACGGCTTCTACGAGCAGTACTTC. Amino acids: CASSERGDGFYEQYF. The rearrangement links TRBV2 to TRBJ2-7; D possibly uses TRBD1 or TRBD2 (5 bases each). Germline V gene lookup returns CDR1 SNHLY and CDR2 FYNNEI. The CDR3 length is 15 residues. V lost 2 bases and J lost 3, with 14 bases in between.

DNA of the CDR3: TGTGCCATCAGTGGGGCGACAGGGAACACTGAAGCTTTCTTT. Encoded protein: CAISGATGNTEAFF. The J gene is TRBJ1-1, the V gene TRBV10-3, with D perhaps matching TRBD1 (6 bases). Per the germline V gene, CDR1 is ENHRY and CDR2 is SYGVKD. The CDR3 has 14 residues. V dropped 4 bases and J dropped 1 base, with 10 bases sitting between them.

This clonotype has ten or more counts. The V gene is TRBV12-3 or TRBV12-4, the J gene TRBJ1-5; 7 bases fit TRBD1. The CDR3 loop spans 13 amino acids. Losses at the gene ends were 6 bases for V and 9 bases for J; bases not matched to a gene: 8. The CDR3 here is CASSRQGGMPQHF. The CDR3 DNA follows: TGTGCCAGCAGCCGACAGGGAGGAATGCCCCAGCATTTT.

By its share, this clonotype is medium-sized. The V call is TRBV5-4, the J call TRBJ2-1, with 7 bases identical to TRBD2. Looked up from germline, CDR1 is SGHNT and CDR2 is YYREEE (reference sequence). The CDR3 extends over 15 amino acids. The V segment lost 5 bases and the J segment 3 bases; nucleotides outside the gene matches: 8. The CDR3 DNA follows: TGTGCCAGCAGGCCTGGACTAGAGGTCTACAATGAGCAGTTCTTC. Translation: CASRPGLEVYNEQFF.

This chain joins TRBV9 and TRBJ2-3, with 7 bases fitting TRBD1. This CDR3 spans 16 amino acids. The germline CDR1 and CDR2 sequences are SGDLS and YYNGEE. Trimming took 5 bases from V and 1 from J; bases not matched to a gene: 10. CDR3 nucleotides: TGTGCCAGCAGAGTGCTCGGGACAGCTCGCACAGATACGCAGTATTTT. It translates to CASRVLGTARTDTQYF.

V usage is TRBV7-3 and J usage is TRBJ2-7; the D gene is possibly TRBD1 (5 bases). This CDR3 has 14 residues. Trimming pared 5 bases from V and 0 bases from J, leaving 11 bases between. CDR1 and CDR2 (germline): SGHTA, FQGTGA. DNA for the CDR3: TGTGCCAGCAGCCCTCAGGGTCCCTCCTACGAGCAGTACTTC. Residues: CASSPQGPSYEQYF.

This chain links TRBV7-8 with TRBJ1-2; 7 bases match TRBD1. The germline V gene has CDR1 SGHVS and CDR2 FQNEAQ. With V trimmed by 4 bases and J by 0 bases, 5 bases remained unmatched. This CDR3 spans 15 amino acids. The CDR3 region is CASSSRDSANYGYTF. The CDR3 coding sequence is TGTGCCAGCAGCTCCCGGGACAGCGCTAACTATGGCTACACCTTC. The full variable domain, its missing parts supplied by reference TRBV7-8 and TRBJ1-2, is GAGVSQSPRYKVAKRGQDVALRCDPISGHVSLFWYQQALGQGPEFLTYFQNEAQLDKSGLPSDRFFAERPEGSVSTLKIQRTQQEDSAVYLCASSSRDSANYGYTFGSGTRLTVV.

This clonotype appeared a few times. The genes are TRBV20-1 and TRBJ2-7; 8 bases are shared with TRBD2. Germline-derived CDR1 and CDR2 are DFQATT and SNEGSKA (reference sequence). The junction had 11 bases not matched to a gene; V was cut back by 1 base and J by 3 bases. The CDR3 sequence is 16 residues long. The CDR3: CSARGSGLAGYYEQYF. In DNA form, the CDR3 reads TGCAGTGCTAGAGGCTCAGGACTAGCTGGGTACTACGAGCAGTACTTC.

V gene TRBV7-3 combines with J gene TRBJ1-1; D perhaps matches TRBD1 (5 bases). The CDR3 length is 13 residues. The V gene lost 2 bases and the J gene lost 11 bases, with 15 bases spanning the gap. CDR1 is SGHTA, CDR2 FQGTGA, per germline. CDR3 protein: CASSLEGESRAFF. DNA for the CDR3: TGTGCCAGCAGCTTAGAAGGGGAGAGTCGTGCTTTCTTT.

The chain combines TRBV5-1 with TRBJ1-1; 7 bases line up with TRBD1. The CDR3 covers 14 residues. Germline V gene lookup returns CDR1 SGHRS and CDR2 YFSETQ. The J segment lost 3 bases and the V segment lost 6 bases, leaving 8 bases of the junction unmatched. CDR3 protein: CASNRGQGDTEAFF. For the CDR3, the DNA is TGCGCCAGCAATAGGGGGCAGGGGGACACTGAAGCTTTCTTT.

This clonotype was found many times. The chain joins TRBV4-2 to TRBJ2-1, with 11 bases aligning to TRBD2. This CDR3 is 16 amino acids long. With V trimmed by 7 bases and J by 4 bases, 9 bases remained unmatched. The germline CDR1 and CDR2 sequences are LGHNA and YNFKEQ. Here the CDR3 DNA reads TGTGCCAGCAACCTTGGGACTAGCGGATTTTACAATGAGCAGTTCTTC. It codes for CASNLGTSGFYNEQFF.

This clonotype was picked up many times. This chain uses TRBV20-1 with TRBJ2-3; 12 positions agree with TRBD1. The germline gives CDR1 DFQATT, CDR2 SNEGSKA (reference sequence). Trimming removed 4 bases from V and 0 bases from J; junction bases left unmatched: 8. The CDR3 consists of 17 residues. For the CDR3, the DNA is TGCAGTGCTACCGGGACAGGGGGCTTAGCTAGCACAGATACGCAGTATTTT. Translating gives CSATGTGGLASTDTQYF.

At least ten counts were recorded for this clonotype. J is TRBJ2-3 and V is TRBV7-2; D call uncertain. The CDR3 loop spans 12 amino acids. The germline CDR1 and CDR2 sequences are SGHTA and FQGNSA. V gave up 3 bases and J gave up 5 bases, with 6 bases separating them. The CDR3 reads CASSFYGDTQYF. In DNA, the CDR3 is TGTGCCAGCAGCTTCTATGGAGATACGCAGTATTTT.

This clonotype was observed a few times. The chain recombines TRBV29-1 with TRBJ2-5; 11 nucleotides align to TRBD2. The CDR3 loop spans 17 amino acids. After removal of 5 bases from V and 1 base from J, the junction contained 12 bases not matched to a gene. Germline CDR1 is SQVTM and CDR2 is ANQGSEA. CDR3 nucleotides: TGCAGCGTTACGAATCGGATAGCGGGAGGGCCCCAAGAGACCCAGTACTTC. Amino acid sequence: CSVTNRIAGGPQETQYF.

Notes on this clonotype: One end of the junction is discordant with germline, which a read error may explain. This chain uses TRBV4-1 with TRBJ2-7; perhaps TRBD2 as D (7 bases). Germline assignment: CDR1 MGHRA and CDR2 YSYEKL. CDR3 size: 17 residues. The CDR3 nucleotides read TGCGACAGCAGCCAAGCACCCTTGGGCGGGGGCTACTACGAGCAGTACTTC. It is translated as CDSSQAPLGGGYYEQYF.

This clonotype was seen a few times. This chain uses TRBV12-3 or TRBV12-4 with TRBJ1-6; possibly TRBD1 for D (5 bases). The CDR3 sequence is 14 residues long. V lost 6 bases and J 7 bases, leaving 13 bases between the germline ends. The CDR3 sequence is CASSPRAGNSPLHF. In nucleotides, the CDR3 is TGTGCCAGCAGCCCCAGGGCAGGAAATTCACCCCTCCACTTT.

The V and J genes are TRBV6-5 and TRBJ1-1, with 8 bases lining up with TRBD1. The CDR3 is 17 amino acids. In germline, CDR1 is MNHEY, CDR2 SVGAGI. The trim removed 5 bases at V and 4 bases at J, leaving 15 bases unmatched. The CDR3 coding sequence is TGTGCCAGCAGTACGCGCTCAGGGGGCACTGATTTCACTGAAGCTTTCTTT. Its protein product is CASSTRSGGTDFTEAFF.

The rearrangement links TRBV7-9 to TRBJ2-1; the D gene could be TRBD1 or TRBD2 (6 bases each). The germline V and J ends were trimmed by 4 bases and 2 bases, with 12 bases remaining between them. This CDR3 is built from 15 residues. Germline lookup yields CDR1 SEHNR and CDR2 FQNEAQ (reference sequence). The CDR3 nucleotides are TGTGCCAGCAGCTCGAATAGGGGGGCCTACAATGAGCAGTTCTTC. Its translation is CASSSNRGAYNEQFF.